This T cell receptor (beta chain) was profiled in a study of CXCR3-negative and CXCR3-positive naive CD8 T cells. As for the study in general: Collectively, the libraries yielded around 140 million TRB reads in total, at about 1.5 +/- 0.3 million per library. Study conclusions and caveats: Higher TRB CDR3 hydrophobicity marked CXCR3-positive naive cells relative to CXCR3-negative naive cells. Similarly elevated diversity marked both naive subsets, with memory CD8+ cells showing far lower diversity. The TRBV-TRBJ usage of naive CXCR3-negative and CXCR3-positive cells was similar, but that of memory cells differed.

Of note for this clonotype: Its antigen is as yet unknown.

The CDR3 runs to 17 residues. The TRB libraries of cDNA were built by UMI-labeled 5' RACE. With the 5' RACE reads reprocessed, TCRdb shows one record per CDR3 protein and no DNA. The sample data list approximately 96,000 distinct CDR3 sequences. A CD45RO-CCR7+CD27+CD95- profile was what naive CD8+ T cells displayed. The chain uses TRBV21-1 and TRBJ2-1; TCRdb proposes TRBD2, but this gene call is untestable without DNA. TRBV21-1 is classified as a pseudogene. The source is a human donor in good health. Some clones in this sample may be carry-over from other donors' samples. Material for sequencing was naive CXCR3+ CD8+ T cells from blood. As to subset: CD45RO-CCR7+CD27+CD95- naive CD8+ T cells expressing CXCR3 (TNR3+). The CDR3 loop reads CASSKEKRGGQLGEQFF.